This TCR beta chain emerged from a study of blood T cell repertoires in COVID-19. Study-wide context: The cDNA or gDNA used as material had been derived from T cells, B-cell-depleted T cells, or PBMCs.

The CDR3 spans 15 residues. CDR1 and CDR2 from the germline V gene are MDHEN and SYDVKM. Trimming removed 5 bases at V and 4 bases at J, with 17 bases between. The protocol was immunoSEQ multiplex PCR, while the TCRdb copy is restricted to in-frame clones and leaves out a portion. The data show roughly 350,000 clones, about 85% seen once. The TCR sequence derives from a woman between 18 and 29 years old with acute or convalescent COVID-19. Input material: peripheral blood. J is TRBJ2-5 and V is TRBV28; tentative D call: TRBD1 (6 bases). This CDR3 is CASSPQRTVAETQYF. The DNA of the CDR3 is TGTGCCAGCAGTCCTCAAAGGACAGTAGCAGAGACCCAGTACTTC.